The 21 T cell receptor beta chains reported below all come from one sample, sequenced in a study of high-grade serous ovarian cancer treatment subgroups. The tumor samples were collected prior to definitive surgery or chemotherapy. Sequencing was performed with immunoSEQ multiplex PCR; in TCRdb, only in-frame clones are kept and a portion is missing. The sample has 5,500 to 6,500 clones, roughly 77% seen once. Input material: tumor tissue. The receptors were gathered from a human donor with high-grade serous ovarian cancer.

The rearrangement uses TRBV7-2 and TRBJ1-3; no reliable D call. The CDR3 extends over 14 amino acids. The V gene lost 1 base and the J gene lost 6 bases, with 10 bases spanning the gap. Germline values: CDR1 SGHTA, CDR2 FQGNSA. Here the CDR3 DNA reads TGTGCCAGCAGCTTAGTTGGCAGAACAAACACCATATATTTT. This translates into CASSLVGRTNTIYF.

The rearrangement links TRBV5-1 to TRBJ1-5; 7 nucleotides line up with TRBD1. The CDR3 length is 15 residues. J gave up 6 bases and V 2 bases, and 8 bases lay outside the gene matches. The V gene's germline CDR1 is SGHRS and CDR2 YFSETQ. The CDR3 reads CASSFTGAGSQPQHF. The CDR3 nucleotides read TGCGCCAGCAGCTTTACAGGGGCAGGGAGTCAGCCCCAGCATTTT.

The CDR3 loop is CASSRAVDEQFF. CDR3 DNA: TGCGCCAGCAGCCGGGCGGTGGATGAGCAGTTCTTC. The chain joins TRBV4-1 to TRBJ2-1; D is unclear. CDR1 and CDR2 (germline): MGHRA, YSYEKL. Trimming cost V 4 bases and J 8 bases, with 9 bases left between them. There are 12 residues in the CDR3.

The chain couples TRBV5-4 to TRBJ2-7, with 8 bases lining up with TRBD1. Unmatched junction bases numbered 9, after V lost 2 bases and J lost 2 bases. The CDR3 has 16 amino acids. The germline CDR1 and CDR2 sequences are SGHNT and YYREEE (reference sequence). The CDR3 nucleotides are TGTGCCAGCAGCTTTCGCCCGGGACAGGCCACCTACGAGCAGTACTTC. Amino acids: CASSFRPGQATYEQYF.

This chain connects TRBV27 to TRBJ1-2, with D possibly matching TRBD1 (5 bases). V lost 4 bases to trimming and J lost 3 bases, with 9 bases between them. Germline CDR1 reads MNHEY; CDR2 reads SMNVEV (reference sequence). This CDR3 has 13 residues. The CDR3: CASSSRGDYGYTF. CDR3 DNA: TGTGCCAGCAGTTCAAGGGGTGACTATGGCTACACCTTC.

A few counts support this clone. CDR3 residues: CASSLRFQETQYF. As DNA, the CDR3 is TGTGCCAGCAGTTTAAGGTTTCAAGAGACCCAGTACTTC. J is TRBJ2-5 and V is TRBV27; D gene ambiguous. The germline V gene has CDR1 MNHEY and CDR2 SMNVEV (reference sequence). Trimming removed 2 bases at V and 2 bases at J, with 6 bases between. This CDR3 contains 13 residues.

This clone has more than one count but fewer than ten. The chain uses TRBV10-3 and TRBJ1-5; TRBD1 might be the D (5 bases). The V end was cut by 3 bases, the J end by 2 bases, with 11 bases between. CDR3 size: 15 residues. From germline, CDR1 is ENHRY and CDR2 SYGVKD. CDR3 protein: CAISERGVGNQPQHF. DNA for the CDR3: TGTGCCATCAGTGAAAGAGGGGTGGGCAATCAGCCCCAGCATTTT.

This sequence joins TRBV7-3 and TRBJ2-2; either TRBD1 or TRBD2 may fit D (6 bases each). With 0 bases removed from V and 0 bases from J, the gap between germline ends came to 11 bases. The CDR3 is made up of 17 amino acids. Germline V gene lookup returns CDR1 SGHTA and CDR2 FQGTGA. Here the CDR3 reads CASSLTSGGSNTGELFF. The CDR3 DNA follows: TGTGCCAGCAGCTTAACGTCCGGGGGCTCGAACACCGGGGAGCTGTTTTTT.

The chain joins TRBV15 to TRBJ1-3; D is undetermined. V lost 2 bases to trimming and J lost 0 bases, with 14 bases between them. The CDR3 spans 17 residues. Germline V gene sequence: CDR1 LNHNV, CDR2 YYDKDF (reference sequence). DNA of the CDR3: TGTGCCACCAGCAGAATATACAGCTACCACTCTGGAAACACCATATATTTT. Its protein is CATSRIYSYHSGNTIYF.

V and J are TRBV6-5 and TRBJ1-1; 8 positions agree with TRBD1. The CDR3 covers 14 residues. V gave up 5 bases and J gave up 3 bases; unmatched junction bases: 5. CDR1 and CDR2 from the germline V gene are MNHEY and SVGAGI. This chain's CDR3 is CASSLTGGHTEAFF. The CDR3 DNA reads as TGTGCCAGCAGTCTCACAGGGGGGCACACTGAAGCTTTCTTT.

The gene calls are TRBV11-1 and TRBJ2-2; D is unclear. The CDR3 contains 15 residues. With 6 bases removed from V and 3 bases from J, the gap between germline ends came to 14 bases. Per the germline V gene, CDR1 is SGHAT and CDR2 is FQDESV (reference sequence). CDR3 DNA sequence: TGTGCCAGCAGTCTTCGGCGGTTAGACACCGGGGAGCTGTTTTTT. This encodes CASSLRRLDTGELFF. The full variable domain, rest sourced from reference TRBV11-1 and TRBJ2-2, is EAEVAQSPRYKITEKSQAVAFWCDPISGHATLYWYRQILGQGPELLVQFQDESVVDDSQLPKDRFSAERLKGVDSTLKIQPAELGDSAMYLCASSLRRLDTGELFFGEGSRLTVL.

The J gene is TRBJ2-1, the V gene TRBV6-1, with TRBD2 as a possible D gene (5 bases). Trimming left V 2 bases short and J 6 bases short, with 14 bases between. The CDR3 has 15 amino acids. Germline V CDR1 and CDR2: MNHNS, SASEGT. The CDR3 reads CASSEPGLRGNEQFF. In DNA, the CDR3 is TGTGCCAGCAGTGAACCTGGACTCAGAGGCAATGAGCAGTTCTTC.

CDR3 sequence (DNA): TGCGCCAGCACCGCACCGGGCCTTAACTATGGCTACACCTTC. Amino acids: CASTAPGLNYGYTF. V gene TRBV10-2 combines with J gene TRBJ1-2; D unresolved. The CDR3 covers 14 residues. V shed 7 bases and J shed 1 base, with 13 bases lying between them. Looked up from germline, CDR1 is WSHSY and CDR2 is SAAADI.

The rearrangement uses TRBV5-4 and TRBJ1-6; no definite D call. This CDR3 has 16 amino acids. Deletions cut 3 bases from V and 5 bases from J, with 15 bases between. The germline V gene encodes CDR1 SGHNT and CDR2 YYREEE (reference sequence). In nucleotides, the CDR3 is TGTGCCAGCAGCTACGGACTAAAGGCGAATAATTCACCCCTCCACTTT. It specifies CASSYGLKANNSPLHF.

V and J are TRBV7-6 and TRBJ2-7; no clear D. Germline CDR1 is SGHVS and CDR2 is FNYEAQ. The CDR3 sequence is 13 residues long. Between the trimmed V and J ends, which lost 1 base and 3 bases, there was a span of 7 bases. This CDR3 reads CASSLEQDYEQYF. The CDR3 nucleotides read TGTGCCAGCAGCTTAGAGCAGGACTACGAGCAGTACTTC.

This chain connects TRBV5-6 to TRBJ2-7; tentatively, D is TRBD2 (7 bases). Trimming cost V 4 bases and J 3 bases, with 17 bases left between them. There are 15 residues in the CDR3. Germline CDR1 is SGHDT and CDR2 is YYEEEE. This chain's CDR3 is CASSGTGGPSYEQYF. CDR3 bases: TGTGCCAGCAGCGGAACGGGGGGCCCAAGCTACGAGCAGTACTTC.

The CDR3 nucleotides are TGTGCCAGCAGCCTACAGGGGTCGGATACGCAGTATTTT. Translation: CASSLQGSDTQYF. The genes are TRBV4-2 and TRBJ2-3; TRBD1 agrees at 7 bases. This CDR3 spans 13 amino acids. The V and J ends lost 4 bases and 6 bases, in that order; junction bases with no gene match: 4. Germline V gene sequence: CDR1 LGHNA, CDR2 YNFKEQ.

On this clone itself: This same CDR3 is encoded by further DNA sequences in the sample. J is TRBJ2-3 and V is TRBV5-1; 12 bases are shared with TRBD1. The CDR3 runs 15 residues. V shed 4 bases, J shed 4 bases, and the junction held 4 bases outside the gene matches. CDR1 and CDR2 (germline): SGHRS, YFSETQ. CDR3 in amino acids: CASSPGQGAADTQYF. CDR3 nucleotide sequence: TGCGCCAGCAGCCCGGGACAGGGGGCTGCAGATACGCAGTATTTT.

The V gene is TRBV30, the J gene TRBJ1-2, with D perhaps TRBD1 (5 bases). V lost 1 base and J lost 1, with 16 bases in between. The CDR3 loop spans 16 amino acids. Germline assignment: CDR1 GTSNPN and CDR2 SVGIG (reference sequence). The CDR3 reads CAWSALNGDFNYGYTF. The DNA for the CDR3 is TGTGCCTGGAGTGCCCTCAATGGGGACTTTAACTATGGCTACACCTTC.

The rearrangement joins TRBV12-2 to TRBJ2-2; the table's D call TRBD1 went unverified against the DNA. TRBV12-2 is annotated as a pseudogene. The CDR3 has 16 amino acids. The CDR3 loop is CASRLVSQGFPGELFF. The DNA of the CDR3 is TGTGCAAGTCGCTTAGTATCGCAGGGCTTCCCCGGGGAGCTGTTTTTT.

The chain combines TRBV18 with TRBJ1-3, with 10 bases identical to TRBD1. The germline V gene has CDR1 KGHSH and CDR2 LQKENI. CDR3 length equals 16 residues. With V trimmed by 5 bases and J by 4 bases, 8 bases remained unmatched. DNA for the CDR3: TGTGCCAGCTCATCATCCGGGACAGGGGTCGGAAACACCATATATTTT. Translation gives CASSSSGTGVGNTIYF.